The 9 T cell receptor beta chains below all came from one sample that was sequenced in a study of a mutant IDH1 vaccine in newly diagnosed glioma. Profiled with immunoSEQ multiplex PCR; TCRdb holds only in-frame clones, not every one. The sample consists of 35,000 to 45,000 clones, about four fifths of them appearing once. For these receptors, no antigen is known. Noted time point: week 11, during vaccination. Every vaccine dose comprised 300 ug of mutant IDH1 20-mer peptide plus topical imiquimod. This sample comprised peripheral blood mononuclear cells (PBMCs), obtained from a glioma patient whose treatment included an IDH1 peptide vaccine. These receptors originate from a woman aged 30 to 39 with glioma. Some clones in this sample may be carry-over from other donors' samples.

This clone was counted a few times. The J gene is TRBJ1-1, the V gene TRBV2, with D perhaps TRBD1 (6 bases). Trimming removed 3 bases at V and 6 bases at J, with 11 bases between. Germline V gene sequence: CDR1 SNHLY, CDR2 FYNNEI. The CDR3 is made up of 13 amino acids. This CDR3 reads CASSDSGAPEAFF. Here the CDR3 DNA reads TGTGCCAGCAGTGACTCAGGGGCACCTGAAGCTTTCTTT.

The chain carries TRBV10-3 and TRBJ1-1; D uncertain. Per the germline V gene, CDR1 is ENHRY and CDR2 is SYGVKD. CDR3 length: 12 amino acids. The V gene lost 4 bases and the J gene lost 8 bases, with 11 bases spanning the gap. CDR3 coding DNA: TGTGCCATCAGTGTGTCTGACCTAGAAGCTTTCTTT. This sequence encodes CAISVSDLEAFF.

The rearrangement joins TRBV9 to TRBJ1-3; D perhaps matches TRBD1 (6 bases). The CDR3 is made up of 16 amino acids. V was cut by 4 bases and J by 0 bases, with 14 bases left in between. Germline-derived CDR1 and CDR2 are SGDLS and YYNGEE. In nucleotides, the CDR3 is TGTGCCAGCAGCTCCAAGAGGACAGACTCTGGAAACACCATATATTTT. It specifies CASSSKRTDSGNTIYF.

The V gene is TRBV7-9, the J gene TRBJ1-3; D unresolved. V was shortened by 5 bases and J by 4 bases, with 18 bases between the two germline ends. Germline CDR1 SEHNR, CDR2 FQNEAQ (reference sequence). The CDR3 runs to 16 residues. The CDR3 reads CASSDLRVSTGNTIYF. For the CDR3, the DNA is TGTGCCAGCAGCGACCTCCGGGTCTCAACAGGAAACACCATATATTTT.

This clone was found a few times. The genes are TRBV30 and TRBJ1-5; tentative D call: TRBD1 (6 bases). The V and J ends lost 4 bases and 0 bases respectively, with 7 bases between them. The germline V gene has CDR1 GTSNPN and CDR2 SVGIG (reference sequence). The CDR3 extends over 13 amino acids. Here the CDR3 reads CAWTGDSNQPQHF. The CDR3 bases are TGTGCCTGGACAGGGGATAGCAATCAGCCCCAGCATTTT.

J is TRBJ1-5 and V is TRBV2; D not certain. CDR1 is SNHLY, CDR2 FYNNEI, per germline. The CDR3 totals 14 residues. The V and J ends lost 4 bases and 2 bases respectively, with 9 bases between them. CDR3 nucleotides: TGTGCCAGCAGTGCCCCCCCGGGCAATCAGCCCCAGCATTTT. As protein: CASSAPPGNQPQHF.

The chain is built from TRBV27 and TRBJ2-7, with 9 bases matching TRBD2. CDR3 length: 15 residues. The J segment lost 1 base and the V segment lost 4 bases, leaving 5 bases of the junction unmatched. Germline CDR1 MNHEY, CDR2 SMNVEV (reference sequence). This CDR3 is CASSWGSGGSYEQYF. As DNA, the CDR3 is TGTGCCAGCAGTTGGGGGAGCGGGGGGTCCTACGAGCAGTACTTC.

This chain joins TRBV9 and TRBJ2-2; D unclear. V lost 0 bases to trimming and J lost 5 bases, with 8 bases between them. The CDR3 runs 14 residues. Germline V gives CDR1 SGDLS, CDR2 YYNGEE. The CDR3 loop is CASSVGRGTGELFF. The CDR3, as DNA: TGTGCCAGCAGCGTAGGTCGAGGAACCGGGGAGCTGTTTTTT.

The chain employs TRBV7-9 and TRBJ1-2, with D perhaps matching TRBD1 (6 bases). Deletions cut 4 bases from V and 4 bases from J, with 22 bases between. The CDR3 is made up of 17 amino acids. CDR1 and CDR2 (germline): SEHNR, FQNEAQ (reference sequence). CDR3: CASSSSAGAKWSYGYTF. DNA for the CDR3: TGTGCCAGCAGCTCCTCTGCGGGGGCTAAATGGAGCTATGGCTACACCTTC. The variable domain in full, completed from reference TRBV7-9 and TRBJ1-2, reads DTGVSQNPRHKITKRGQNVTFRCDPISEHNRLYWYRQTLGQGPEFLTYFQNEAQLEKSRLLSDRFSAERPKGSFSTLEIQRTEQGDSAMYLCASSSSAGAKWSYGYTFGSGTRLTVV.